This T cell receptor (beta chain) was sequenced for a study of blood T cells in healthy people across ages. Study-wide points: Higher diversity and more naive CD4+ cells were features of long-lived donors, compared to aged donors. PBMCs were not sorted, which prevented a conclusive comparison of naive versus antigen-experienced cells.

Alongside a J-beta primer mix, a sample-barcoded 5' primer served in a second PCR lasting roughly 6 to 11 cycles. CDR3-containing paired-end reads numbering at least 2.5 million came from each sample. TCRdb called the 5' RACE reads again in MiXCR, with one record for every CDR3 protein. This table has roughly 1,300,000 distinct CDR3 sequences, 59% appearing once. Looked up from germline, CDR1 is SEHNR and CDR2 is FQNEAQ (reference sequence). CDR3 length equals 16 residues. Trimming cost V 4 bases and J 4 bases, with 17 bases left between them. Concerning this clonotype itself: As yet, its antigen is unknown.

Those donating, healthy Caucasian individuals from Russia, were aged about 6 to 100. The sample consisted of blood. This sequence joins TRBV7-9 and TRBJ1-5; D is uncertain. This TCR came from a man younger than 30 in good health. The CDR3 DNA sequence: TGTGCCAGCAGCTCCACCTCTGGACGGCCAAATCAGCCCCAGCATTTT. Translation: CASSSTSGRPNQPQHF.